Listed here are 5 T cell receptor beta chains from one sample, sequenced in a study of naive and memory T cell subsets. Four PCR rounds used nested alpha and beta constant region primers plus the SP2 primer. TCRdb ran MiXCR on the 5' RACE reads and lists one entry per CDR3 protein. The table records 45,000 to 55,000 distinct CDR3 sequences, 4.7% of them present only once. The library had UMIs added by 3' ligation of an oligonucleotide to TCR cDNA. The receptors originated from a female donor in good health.

This clonotype was seen ten or more times. The chain combines TRBV6-2 or TRBV6-3 with TRBJ2-1, with a weak D call TRBD2 (6 bases). CDR3 length: 16 amino acids. Germline V gene sequence: CDR1 MNHEY, CDR2 SVGEGT. V was shortened by 6 bases and J by 6 bases, with 21 bases between the two germline ends. In DNA form, the CDR3 reads TGTGCCAGCAGGCTTAGGGCGGGACGGGAAGGCAATGAGCAGTTCTTC. Protein: CASRLRAGREGNEQFF.

A word on this clonotype: Being one base from a much bigger clone, this may be a read error. The chain has TRBV27 and TRBJ2-2; D ambiguous. The germline gives CDR1 MNHEY, CDR2 SMNVEV (reference sequence). Between the trimmed V and J ends, which lost 2 bases and 7 bases, there was a span of 11 bases. The CDR3 totals 14 residues. The DNA for the CDR3 is TGTGCCAGCAGTTTAAAGTATAAGGTCGGGGAGCTGTTTTTT. Translating gives CASSLKYKVGELFF.

This clonotype was recorded a few times. V gene TRBV29-1 combines with J gene TRBJ1-5; the D gene is possibly TRBD1 (5 bases). The CDR3 covers 13 residues. Trimming shortened V by 4 bases and J by 7 bases, and 14 bases separated the two germline ends. Germline CDR1 and CDR2: SQVTM and ANQGSEA. CDR3 bases: TGCAGCGTTGCGTCAGGGAGGTGGCAGCCCCAGCATTTT. Encoded protein: CSVASGRWQPQHF.

This clonotype was observed a few times. This chain joins TRBV19 and TRBJ2-7, with D possibly TRBD2 on 6 matching bases. CDR1 is LNHDA, CDR2 SQIVND, per germline (reference sequence). The V end lost 5 bases, the J end lost 2 bases, and 16 bases lay between the germline ends. This CDR3 comprises 15 residues. CDR3 residues: CASSRLGTGAYEQYF. In DNA form, the CDR3 reads TGTGCCAGTAGTCGGCTCGGGACTGGAGCCTACGAGCAGTACTTC.

This clonotype occurred many times. The rearrangement links TRBV9 to TRBJ1-3, with D perhaps TRBD1 (5 bases). Germline CDR1 reads SGDLS; CDR2 reads YYNGEE. Trimming removed 6 bases at V and 0 bases at J, with 16 bases between. This CDR3 has 16 amino acids. The CDR3 DNA reads as TGTGCCAGCACCCTCCCCGGGGGAAGCTCTGGAAACACCATATATTTT. This codes for CASTLPGGSSGNTIYF.